This T cell receptor beta chain was sequenced during a study of T cell repertoires in aging, cancer and after chemotherapy. Germline V lookup: CDR1 LNHDA, CDR2 SQIVND (reference sequence). The CDR3 covers 13 residues. The ends lost 9 bases at V and 4 bases at J; junction bases unmatched: 8. TRB rearrangements spanning V, D and J were amplified using mixed TRB-A/B primers. TCRdb analysed the multiplex PCR reads with MiXCR anew, one entry per CDR3 protein. The sample shows 750 to 1,000 distinct CDR3 sequences, around 20% of them seen only once. By proportion, this clonotype is large. Its matching antigen is unknown. TCR beta rearrangements were amplified from peripheral blood genomic DNA. The study's findings and limits: These repertoire data do not allow conclusions about immunological memory after chemotherapy.

The source is a human donor with a solid tumor. The chain joins TRBV19 to TRBJ1-1, with 7 positions matching TRBD1. The sequenced sample was blood. The CDR3 reads CASSGRGITEAFF. The CDR3 DNA sequence: TGTGCCAGCAGCGGCAGGGGGATCACTGAAGCTTTCTTT.